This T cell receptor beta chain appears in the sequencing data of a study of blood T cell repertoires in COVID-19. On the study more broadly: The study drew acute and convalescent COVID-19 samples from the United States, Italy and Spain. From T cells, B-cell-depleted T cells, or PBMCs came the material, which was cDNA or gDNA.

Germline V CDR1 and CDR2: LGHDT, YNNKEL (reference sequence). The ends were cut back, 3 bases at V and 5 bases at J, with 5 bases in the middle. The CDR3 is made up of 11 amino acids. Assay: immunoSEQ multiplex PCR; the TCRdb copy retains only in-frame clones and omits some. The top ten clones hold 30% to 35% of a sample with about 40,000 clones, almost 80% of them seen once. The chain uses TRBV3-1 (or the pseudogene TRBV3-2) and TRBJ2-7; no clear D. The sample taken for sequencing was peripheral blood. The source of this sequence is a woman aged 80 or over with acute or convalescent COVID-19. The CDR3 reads CASSHVNEQYF. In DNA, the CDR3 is TGTGCCAGCAGCCACGTTAACGAGCAGTACTTC.